This is a list of T cell receptor beta chains from one sample in a study of cytomegalovirus exposure and HLA in healthy donors. TCRdb's copy holds only in-frame clones and misses some; the assay was immunoSEQ multiplex PCR. The sample holds more than 85,000 clones, around 87% seen once. Sequences were obtained from PBMCs. Receptor source: a middle-aged man in good health and CMV-seronegative. CDR3s include the opening cysteine and the closing phenylalanine or tryptophan. D genes are given only for firm matches. Size is omitted from some rows. Given values are once, few, many or a class for expanded clones.

V,D,size,J,DNA,CDR3
TRBV6-5,-,-,TRBJ2-5,TGTGCCAGCAGTTACTCGACAGGAATAGAGACCCAGTACTTC,CASSYSTGIETQYF
TRBV7-6,TRBD1,once,TRBJ1-2,TGTGCCAGCAGCTTAGTTGCCCCTAGGACAGGGGGTTTTGGCTACACCTTC,CASSLVAPRTGGFGYTF
TRBV5-1,-,-,TRBJ1-1,TGCGCCAGCAGTCAGGGATTCACTGAAGCTTTCTTT,CASSQGFTEAFF
TRBV9,TRBD1,-,TRBJ1-3,TGTGCCAGCAGCGTTGACAGGGCTAGGGACACCATATATTTT,CASSVDRARDTIYF
TRBV6-1,TRBD1,-,TRBJ1-2,TGTGCCAGCAGGGTAAGGGGGCGCAACTATGGCTACACCTTC,CASRVRGRNYGYTF
TRBV28,-,-,TRBJ1-5,TGTGCCAGCAGTTCACAGGGAAATCAGCCCCAGCATTTT,CASSSQGNQPQHF
TRBV29-1,TRBD1,-,TRBJ1-5,TGCAGCGCCGGACAGGGAGGGAACAATCAGCCCCAGCATTTT,CSAGQGGNNQPQHF
TRBV5-4,-,-,TRBJ2-5,TGTGCCAGCAGCACCCCCCAGGACAGAGAGACCCAGTACTTC,CASSTPQDRETQYF
TRBV18,-,-,TRBJ1-3,TGTGCCAGCTCGCCGATTACTACTTTCTCTGGAAACACCATATATTTT,CASSPITTFSGNTIYF
TRBV5-1,TRBD2,few,TRBJ2-1,TGCGCCAGCAGGACTAGCGGGGGGAATATGAATGAGCAGTTCTTC,CASRTSGGNMNEQFF
TRBV28,TRBD1,few,TRBJ2-7,TGTGCCAGCAACCCGACAGGGTTTTACGAGCAGTACTTC,CASNPTGFYEQYF
TRBV28,-,once,TRBJ1-1,TGTGCCAGCAGTTTATCCCGGGTCCCCGTGACTGAAGCTTTCTTT,CASSLSRVPVTEAFF
TRBV30,TRBD1,-,TRBJ1-6,TGTGCCTTGGGACAGTTTAATTCACCCCTCCACTTT,CALGQFNSPLHF
TRBV5-1,-,-,TRBJ2-2,TGCGCCAGCAGCTTCTCAGGGGTCACCGGGGAGCTGTTTTTT,CASSFSGVTGELFF
TRBV5-4,-,-,TRBJ1-1,TGTGCCAGCAGCCCCAGAGCGGGGGCGGGGACTGAAGCTTTCTTT,CASSPRAGAGTEAFF
TRBV28,TRBD1,-,TRBJ1-6,TGTGCCAGCAGCCGGACAGGGGGTTCACCCCTCCACTTT,CASSRTGGSPLHF
TRBV7-8,-,-,TRBJ1-2,TGTGCCAGCGAAGCTGGAAGGGGAAACTATGGCTACACCTTC,CASEAGRGNYGYTF
TRBV6-1,TRBD1,-,TRBJ1-2,TGTGCCAGCACTCTTGACAGGGCCTATGGCTACACCTTC,CASTLDRAYGYTF
TRBV7-2,TRBD1,-,TRBJ1-1,TGTGCCAGCAGCCCCCGGACAGGGTTAAGGAGGAACACTGAAGCTTTCTTT,CASSPRTGLRRNTEAFF
TRBV6-5,TRBD1,-,TRBJ1-3,TGTGCCAGCAGTGAAGACAGGGGGCTGGACACCATATATTTT,CASSEDRGLDTIYF
TRBV5-1,-,-,TRBJ2-7,TGCGCCAGCAGCTTACAGGGTTGGGGCGAGCAGTACTTC,CASSLQGWGEQYF
TRBV7-2,TRBD1,-,TRBJ2-1,TGTGCCAGCAGCCGAGACAGGGGTTTGAATGAGCAGTTCTTC,CASSRDRGLNEQFF
TRBV28,-,-,TRBJ1-1,TGTGCCAGCAGCAACAGTTATGAAGCTTTCTTT,CASSNSYEAFF
TRBV19,-,-,TRBJ2-6,TGTGCCAGTAGTATAGATGCGGGGGCCCGCTCCCAATCTGGGGCCAACGTCCTGACTTTC,CASSIDAGARSQSGANVLTF
TRBV15,TRBD1,once,TRBJ2-2,TGTGCCACCAGCTCGGGACAGCGAGGGGGTACCGGGGAGCTGTTTTTT,CATSSGQRGGTGELFF
TRBV7-2,-,-,TRBJ2-7,TGTGCCAGCAGCCCTCCTAGCGCGGGCACGGACTACGAGCAGTACTTC,CASSPPSAGTDYEQYF
TRBV6-1,TRBD1,-,TRBJ2-2,TGTGCCAGCAGGGACAGGGGGCCGTTGGCCGGGGAGCTGTTTTTT,CASRDRGPLAGELFF
TRBV28,TRBD1,few,TRBJ1-4,TGTGCCAGCAGTTTACCCACAGGGGTAAATGAAAAACTGTTTTTT,CASSLPTGVNEKLFF
TRBV5-1,-,-,TRBJ2-3,TGCGCCAGCAGCTTAGACTCGCCCGTCACAGATACGCAGTATTTT,CASSLDSPVTDTQYF
TRBV29-1,TRBD2,-,TRBJ2-2,TGCAGCGTTGTGGGACTAGCGGGCACCGGGGAGCTGTTTTTT,CSVVGLAGTGELFF
TRBV19,-,-,TRBJ2-1,TGTGCCAGTAGTATAAGGGGGAAGCAGTTCTTC,CASSIRGKQFF
TRBV28,-,few,TRBJ2-1,TGTGCCAGCAGACCCCCGGGTCACGATGAGCAGTTCTTC,CASRPPGHDEQFF
TRBV15,-,-,TRBJ1-5,TGTGCCACCAGCAGAGCGGGATTAAATAGTCAGCCCCAGCATTTT,CATSRAGLNSQPQHF
TRBV7-8,-,-,TRBJ1-3,TGTGCCAGCAGCCGGGGACACGACTCTGGAAACACCATATATTTT,CASSRGHDSGNTIYF
TRBV6-1,-,-,TRBJ1-5,TGTGCCAGCAGAACAGGGATGGGGAATCAGCCCCAGCATTTT,CASRTGMGNQPQHF
TRBV5-1,TRBD1,-,TRBJ1-1,TGCGCCAGCAGCTCCCCTCGTTTGGACAGGAAAGACACTGAAGCTTTCTTT,CASSSPRLDRKDTEAFF
TRBV6-5,TRBD1,-,TRBJ2-5,TGTGCCAGCAGTTACCTCGGGACAGTCCAAGAGACCCAGTACTTC,CASSYLGTVQETQYF
TRBV28,-,-,TRBJ1-1,TGTGCCAGCAGTGGGGCTTTCTTTGCTTTCTTT,CASSGAFFAFF
TRBV25-1,TRBD1,-,TRBJ1-2,TGTGCCACCACAGGGGGCTATGGCTACACCTTC,CATTGGYGYTF
TRBV20-1,-,-,TRBJ1-1,TGCAGTGCTAACCAGGGGACTGAAGCTTTCTTT,CSANQGTEAFF
TRBV6-5,-,-,TRBJ2-2,TGTGCCAGCACTCGGAGGCCTAACACCGGGGAGCTGTTTTTT,CASTRRPNTGELFF
TRBV15,-,-,TRBJ1-5,TGTGCCACCAGCTTTAGTTCAAATCAGCCCCAGCATTTT,CATSFSSNQPQHF
TRBV6-5,TRBD1,-,TRBJ1-1,TGTGCCAGCAGTTACCGTCAGGGGGCAACTGAAGCTTTCTTT,CASSYRQGATEAFF
TRBV11-2,TRBD2,-,TRBJ2-5,TGTGCCAGCAGCTCTAGCGGGGGCCTCCAAGAGACCCAGTACTTC,CASSSSGGLQETQYF
TRBV7-8,TRBD1,-,TRBJ1-2,TGTGCCAGCAGCCTCGGACAGGGTACTGGCTACACCTTC,CASSLGQGTGYTF
TRBV9,-,-,TRBJ1-2,TGTGCCAGCAGGACCGGGAGTTATGGCTACACCTTC,CASRTGSYGYTF
TRBV5-1,-,few,TRBJ1-1,TGCGCCAGCAGCTTGGGGGAGGAAGCTTTCTTT,CASSLGEEAFF
TRBV9,TRBD2,-,TRBJ2-1,TGTGCCAGCAGCGCAGAAGGACTAGTCTACAATGAGCAGTTCTTC,CASSAEGLVYNEQFF
TRBV5-6,TRBD1,-,TRBJ2-5,TGTGCCAGCAGCGCCTTACAGGGGGCTATGGAGACCCAGTACTTC,CASSALQGAMETQYF
TRBV25-1,-,-,TRBJ1-1,TGTGCCAGCAGTGAACTGGGCAGGATGAACACTGAAGCTTTCTTT,CASSELGRMNTEAFF
TRBV4-1,TRBD1,once,TRBJ2-3,TGCGCCAGCAGCCAAGGGGGACAGACGATACAGACTAGCACAGATACGCAGTATTTT,CASSQGGQTIQTSTDTQYF
TRBV28,-,-,TRBJ1-2,TGTGCCAGCAGTTTTGTTCACAAAACGGAGGGCTACACCTTC,CASSFVHKTEGYTF
TRBV28,TRBD1,-,TRBJ1-6,TGTGCCAGCAGTTTAAGGGGACAGTTGAGCTCACCCCTCCACTTT,CASSLRGQLSSPLHF
TRBV19,TRBD1,-,TRBJ1-2,TGTGCCAGTAGTAAACAGGGGGGTTCTGGGAACTATGGCTACACCTTC,CASSKQGGSGNYGYTF
TRBV30,-,-,TRBJ1-1,TGTGCCTTAAGCAGGGTAGGAGCTTTCTTT,CALSRVGAFF